Listed here are 28 T cell receptor beta chains from one sample, sequenced in a study of human T cells and chemical hapten exposure. Indicated time point: pre-sensitization, week 0. Treatment reported: therapeutic diphenylcyclopropenone sensitization with weekly scalp DPC. TCRdb re-derived calls from the RACE reads in MiXCR, one entry per CDR3 protein. The sample has 180,000 or so distinct CDR3 sequences; 25% to 35% are singletons. The starting material was whole blood, obtained in connection with sensitization to the hapten diphenylcyclopropenone (DPC). These receptors all stem from a woman in her thirties with alopecia areata. Some clones in this sample may be carry-over from other donors' samples.

The V call is TRBV9, the J call TRBJ1-1; maybe TRBD1 (6 bases). CDR1 and CDR2 from the germline V gene are SGDLS and YYNGEE. The CDR3 loop spans 13 amino acids. V shed 4 bases and J shed 4 bases, with 11 bases lying between them. DNA of the CDR3: TGTGCCAGCAGCACCACACAGGGCACTGAAGCTTTCTTT. Its protein is CASSTTQGTEAFF.

This chain joins TRBV20-1 and TRBJ1-2; 9 nucleotides align to TRBD1. V lost 4 bases, J lost 3 bases, and 9 bases stayed unmatched. Germline V gene data show CDR1 as DFQATT and CDR2 as SNEGSKA (reference sequence). The CDR3 has 15 amino acids. CDR3 protein: CSATPGQGHDYGYTF. The DNA for the CDR3 is TGCAGTGCTACCCCCGGACAGGGGCATGACTATGGCTACACCTTC.

This clonotype showed up just once. This sequence joins TRBV12-3 or TRBV12-4 and TRBJ1-1; D ambiguous. The V end lost 1 base, the J end lost 11 bases, and 14 bases lay between the germline ends. The CDR3 totals 13 residues. The CDR3 protein is CASSLVGGGDAFF. The CDR3 region has the DNA TGTGCCAGCAGTTTAGTGGGCGGAGGCGATGCTTTCTTT.

This clonotype was seen a single time. The chain links TRBV28 to TRBJ1-1; 9 bases agree with TRBD1. The V and J ends lost 2 bases and 1 base, in that order; junction bases with no gene match: 8. This CDR3 comprises 17 residues. Per the germline V gene, CDR1 is MDHEN and CDR2 is SYDVKM. Here the CDR3 DNA reads TGTGCCAGCAGTTTAGGCTCGACAGGGGGGAAGAACACTGAAGCTTTCTTT. It encodes CASSLGSTGGKNTEAFF.

This rearrangement joins TRBV7-2 to TRBJ1-4, with no clear D. The germline gives CDR1 SGHTA, CDR2 FQGNSA. V was trimmed by 7 bases and J by 8 bases, leaving 17 bases between them. The CDR3 extends over 14 amino acids. The CDR3 loop reads CASIVRDNFEKLFF. Written as DNA, the CDR3 is TGTGCCAGCATAGTACGGGATAACTTCGAAAAACTGTTTTTT.

This clonotype was found a few times. The CDR3 bases are TGCAGTGCTAGAGATCTCGCGGGCCCGGGGTACGAGCAGTACTTC. It translates to CSARDLAGPGYEQYF. The chain employs TRBV20-1 and TRBJ2-7, with D possibly TRBD2 on 5 matching bases. Germline V gene sequence: CDR1 DFQATT, CDR2 SNEGSKA (reference sequence). The CDR3 has 15 amino acids. V gave up 0 bases and J gave up 4 bases, with 16 bases separating them.

This clonotype has a handful of counts. V usage is TRBV5-4 and J usage is TRBJ2-1, with D unresolved. The germline CDR1 and CDR2 sequences are SGHNT and YYREEE (reference sequence). V lost 0 bases, J lost 7 bases, and 14 bases lay in between. The CDR3 has 15 residues. The CDR3 loop is CASSLAFPERNEQFF. The CDR3 nucleotides read TGTGCCAGCAGCTTGGCGTTTCCTGAGAGGAATGAGCAGTTCTTC.

With respect to this clonotype: One junction end disagrees with the germline gene, perhaps due to a read error. V is TRBV14 and J is TRBJ2-2, with a possible D match to TRBD1 (5 bases). Per the germline V gene, CDR1 is SGHDN and CDR2 is FVKESK. The CDR3 has 13 residues. CDR3 bases: TGTGTCAGCAGATCAGGGTTATCCGGGGAGCTGTTTTTT. Translating gives CVSRSGLSGELFF.

The rearrangement uses TRBV2 and TRBJ1-1, with no clear D. Germline V CDR1 and CDR2: SNHLY, FYNNEI. V lost 4 bases to trimming and J lost 0 bases, with 9 bases between them. The CDR3 is 14 amino acids. The DNA for the CDR3 is TGTGCCAGCAGTGGTTTGGCCATGAACACTGAAGCTTTCTTT. The encoded protein is CASSGLAMNTEAFF.

This chain uses TRBV10-1 with TRBJ2-7, with 12 nucleotides matching TRBD2. Germline values: CDR1 WNHNN, CDR2 SYGVQD (reference sequence). After removal of 4 bases from V and 2 bases from J, the junction contained 0 bases not matched to a gene. The CDR3 covers 14 residues. This CDR3 reads CASSGTSGAYEQYF. The CDR3 nucleotides read TGCGCCAGCAGTGGGACTAGCGGGGCCTACGAGCAGTACTTC.

The chain uses TRBV5-1 and TRBJ2-2; TRBD1 might be the D (6 bases). This CDR3 has 13 amino acids. The V end was cut by 6 bases, the J end by 5 bases, with 11 bases between. In germline, CDR1 is SGHRS, CDR2 YFSETQ. The CDR3 DNA reads TGCGCCAGCAAGCCCCAGGGGACCGGGGAGCTGTTTTTT. This gives the protein CASKPQGTGELFF.

CDR3 nucleotide sequence: TGTGCCAGCAGCCCGACAGCGCTTAATGAAAAACTGTTTTTT. Encoded protein: CASSPTALNEKLFF. The chain carries TRBV9 and TRBJ1-4; a possible D gene is TRBD1 (5 bases). The CDR3 extends over 14 amino acids. The germline gives CDR1 SGDLS, CDR2 YYNGEE. The V end lost 4 bases, the J end lost 4 bases, and 11 bases lay between the germline ends.

V gene TRBV10-3 combines with J gene TRBJ1-2; D remains ambiguous. From germline, CDR1 is ENHRY and CDR2 SYGVKD. The ends were cut back, 7 bases at V and 4 bases at J, with 13 bases in the middle. The CDR3 has 13 residues. CDR3 DNA sequence: TGTGCCATCACGCCAGGTAGCGGCTATGGCTACACCTTC. Its protein is CAITPGSGYGYTF.

This clonotype was seen more than once but under ten times. CDR3: CASSSYPQTQYF. CDR3 bases: TGTGCCAGCAGTTCCTACCCCCAGACCCAGTACTTC. This chain uses TRBV28 with TRBJ2-5, with D hard to call. The germline V gene encodes CDR1 MDHEN and CDR2 SYDVKM. The V end was cut by 4 bases, the J end by 6 bases, with 9 bases between. This CDR3 has 12 amino acids.

The gene calls are TRBV14 and TRBJ1-1; D is unclear. Germline V gene sequence: CDR1 SGHDN, CDR2 FVKESK. V was shortened by 1 base and J by 5 bases, with 14 bases between the two germline ends. There are 15 residues in the CDR3. The CDR3 spells CASSQGIGLGTEAFF. As DNA, the CDR3 is TGTGCCAGCAGCCAAGGAATAGGCCTGGGTACTGAAGCTTTCTTT.

This clonotype was counted only a few times. This chain links TRBV7-9 with TRBJ2-7; no definite D call. The germline gives CDR1 SEHNR, CDR2 FQNEAQ (reference sequence). The V end lost 1 base, the J end lost 0 bases, and 4 bases lay between the germline ends. This CDR3 has 13 amino acids. CDR3 sequence reads: CASSLDYSYEQYF. CDR3 DNA: TGTGCCAGCAGCTTAGACTACTCCTACGAGCAGTACTTC.

The DNA of the CDR3 is TGTGCCAGCAGTTTGGGCGGGACAGGGCCCGAAAAACTGTTTTTT. It specifies CASSLGGTGPEKLFF. V and J are TRBV28 and TRBJ1-4, with 9 nucleotides matching TRBD1. The CDR3 contains 15 residues. CDR1 and CDR2 from the germline V gene are MDHEN and SYDVKM. V was clipped by 3 bases and J by 8 bases; unmatched bases: 7.

This clonotype was counted a few times. The rearrangement uses TRBV9 and TRBJ2-2; D may be TRBD1 (6 bases). This CDR3 has 16 residues. Per the germline V gene, CDR1 is SGDLS and CDR2 is YYNGEE. Trimming stripped 0 bases from V and 4 bases from J, with 13 bases between. The CDR3 bases are TGTGCCAGCAGCGTAGGACAGGCCGCTGCCACCGGGGAGCTGTTTTTT. Protein: CASSVGQAAATGELFF. Drawing the rest from reference TRBV9 and TRBJ2-2, the complete variable domain is DSGVTQTPKHLITATGQRVTLRCSPRSGDLSVYWYQQSLDQGLQFLIQYYNGEERAKGNILERFSAQQFPDLHSELNLSSLELGDSALYFCASSVGQAAATGELFFGEGSRLTVL.

The sample holds a few counts of this clonotype. The chain is built from TRBV6-2 or TRBV6-3 and TRBJ1-5; possibly TRBD1 for D (6 bases). This CDR3 spans 13 amino acids. Germline loops: CDR1 MNHEY, CDR2 SVGEGT. Trimming removed 6 bases from V and 4 bases from J, with 10 bases in between. The CDR3 region is CASRPDRNQPQHF. In nucleotides, the CDR3 is TGTGCCAGCAGACCGGACAGAAATCAGCCCCAGCATTTT.

The chain uses TRBV9 and TRBJ2-3, with 7 bases fitting TRBD2. The CDR3 runs to 18 residues. The germline V gene encodes CDR1 SGDLS and CDR2 YYNGEE. V trimming: 0 bases; J trimming: 4 bases; junction bases outside the gene matches: 14. In nucleotides, the CDR3 is TGTGCCAGCAGCGTAGAGTCTGGGGGGGACCGTCTCGCAGATACGCAGTATTTT. It encodes CASSVESGGDRLADTQYF.

This clonotype has only a few counts. This chain connects TRBV7-3 to TRBJ2-2; maybe TRBD1 (5 bases). V lost 5 bases and J lost 3, with 7 bases in between. Per germline, CDR1 SGHTA and CDR2 FQGTGA. CDR3 length: 13 residues. The CDR3 sequence: CASSPGYTGELFF. The DNA for the CDR3 is TGTGCCAGCAGCCCAGGGTACACCGGGGAGCTGTTTTTT.

The genes are TRBV28 and TRBJ1-2, with a possible D match to TRBD1 (6 bases). V gave up 4 bases and J gave up 5 bases, with 14 bases separating them. CDR1 MDHEN and CDR2 SYDVKM come from the germline V gene. The CDR3 is 14 amino acids. CDR3 sequence: CASSSTAGAYGYTF. CDR3 nucleotides: TGTGCCAGCAGTTCAACCGCGGGGGCGTATGGCTACACCTTC.

The rearrangement uses TRBV5-1 and TRBJ1-2, with TRBD1 as a possible D gene (5 bases). The CDR3 runs 14 residues. The germline V and J ends were trimmed by 0 bases and 4 bases, with 10 bases remaining between them. Germline lookup yields CDR1 SGHRS and CDR2 YFSETQ. Here the CDR3 DNA reads TGCGCCAGCAGCTTGGTCCCCGGGACCTATGGCTACACCTTC. Amino acids: CASSLVPGTYGYTF. Combining the CDR3 with reference TRBV5-1 and TRBJ1-2 gives the whole variable domain KAGVTQTPRYLIKTRGQQVTLSCSPISGHRSVSWYQQTPGQGLQFLFEYFSETQRNKGNFPGRFSGRQFSNSRSEMNVSTLELGDSALYLCASSLVPGTYGYTFGSGTRLTVV.

The V gene is TRBV4-1, the J gene TRBJ1-1, with 7 bases that match TRBD1. The CDR3 totals 16 residues. Per germline, CDR1 MGHRA and CDR2 YSYEKL. The J segment lost 3 bases and the V segment lost 0 bases, leaving 7 bases of the junction unmatched. The CDR3 sequence is CASSQDLGGIHTEAFF. CDR3 bases: TGCGCCAGCAGCCAAGATTTAGGGGGCATCCACACTGAAGCTTTCTTT.

This clonotype was detected only a few times. The chain couples TRBV3-1 to TRBJ2-7; possibly TRBD1 for D (6 bases). The CDR3 runs to 13 residues. Germline V CDR1 and CDR2: LGHDT, YNNKEL (reference sequence). V was trimmed by 1 base and J by 7 bases, leaving 11 bases between them. The CDR3 spells CASSQVVGGEQYF. The CDR3 nucleotides read TGTGCCAGCAGCCAAGTGGTAGGGGGAGAGCAGTACTTC.

This clonotype showed up just once. The CDR3 is CASSRTFYNEQFF. The CDR3 region has the DNA TGTGCCAGCAGCCGGACTTTCTACAATGAGCAGTTCTTC. The V call is TRBV6-2 or TRBV6-3, the J call TRBJ2-1; D perhaps matches TRBD2 (5 bases). This CDR3 comprises 13 residues. The V end lost 6 bases, the J end lost 3 bases, and 9 bases lay between the germline ends. CDR1 is MNHEY and CDR2 is SVGEGT in the germline V gene.

In DNA, the CDR3 is TGTGCCATCAGTGGTTTACAGGGGGCTAGCACAGATACGCAGTATTTT. Amino acids: CAISGLQGASTDTQYF. V gene TRBV10-3 combines with J gene TRBJ2-3, with 9 positions matching TRBD1. CDR1 ENHRY and CDR2 SYGVKD come from the germline V gene. The junction had 5 bases not matched to a gene; V was cut back by 4 bases and J by 0 bases. The CDR3 consists of 16 residues.

In its sample, this clonotype was seen a few times. The rearrangement links TRBV10-3 to TRBJ1-1; the match to TRBD1 covers 7 bases. Germline assignment: CDR1 ENHRY and CDR2 SYGVKD. The V gene end was trimmed by 2 bases and the J gene end by 11 bases; junction bases not matched to a gene: 17. This CDR3 contains 16 residues. The CDR3 DNA sequence: TGTGCCATCAGTGAGCGGGGGGACAGAGCCACTGGTGGGGCTTTCTTT. Translating gives CAISERGDRATGGAFF.